This T cell receptor beta chain was captured by sequencing in a study of T cell changes during pregnancy in multiple sclerosis. This CDR3 has 11 residues. Germline assignment: CDR1 DFQATT and CDR2 SNEGSKA (reference sequence). V was trimmed by 4 bases and J by 3 bases, leaving 6 bases between them. Sequencing was performed with immunoSEQ multiplex PCR; in TCRdb, only in-frame clones are kept and a portion is missing. This sample has just under 80,000 clones, with just under 95% found just once. The TCR sequence derives from a female donor with multiple sclerosis, enrolled in a pregnancy study. The source material was peripheral blood, sampled in the first trimester of pregnancy. J is TRBJ2-5 and V is TRBV20-1; no clear D. The CDR3 nucleotides are TGCAGTGCTATGCCAGAAGAGACCCAGTACTTC. Amino acids: CSAMPEETQYF.